This is a list of T cell receptor beta chains from one sample in a study of long-term antiretroviral therapy in people with HIV. Clones were read by immunoSEQ multiplex PCR, and TCRdb kept only the in-frame ones, dropping some. The repertoire holds approximately 35,000 clones, with 94% as singletons. Here the sequenced sample was unsorted PBMCs, taken 5.1 years after starting antiretroviral therapy. The receptors originated from a woman aged 50 to 60 with HIV. CDR3s include the opening cysteine and the closing phenylalanine or tryptophan. Each record gives: D gene, V gene, J gene, clone size, CDR3 protein, CDR3 DNA. A D gene is named only where the DNA matches it firmly. Size tells how often a clone was seen (once, few, many) or the class of an expanded clone, and some rows leave it out.

-	TRBV18	TRBJ1-1	-	CASSPNSLANTEAFF	TGTGCCAGCTCACCGAATTCCCTGGCGAACACTGAAGCTTTCTTT
TRBD1	TRBV5-1	TRBJ2-1	-	CASSLEEGTGSWGHNEQFF	TGCGCCAGCAGCTTAGAAGAGGGGACAGGGAGTTGGGGGCACAATGAGCAGTTCTTC
TRBD1	TRBV30	TRBJ1-4	-	CAWRTGGRGEKLFF	TGTGCCTGGAGGACAGGGGGTAGGGGTGAAAAACTGTTTTTT
-	TRBV6-1	TRBJ1-3	-	CASRTGQSPGNTIYF	TGTGCCAGCAGGACTGGACAAAGCCCTGGAAACACCATATATTTT
TRBD2	TRBV2	TRBJ2-3	-	CASGDYYTDTQYF	TGTGCCAGCGGGGACTATTACACAGATACGCAGTATTTT
-	TRBV10-3	TRBJ2-1	few	CAISEQGNEQFF	TGTGCCATCAGTGAACAGGGCAATGAGCAGTTCTTC
TRBD1	TRBV19	TRBJ1-2	-	CASSILSRAGQSNYGYTF	TGTGCCAGTAGTATCCTCTCGCGCGCGGGACAGAGCAACTATGGCTACACCTTC
-	TRBV5-1	TRBJ1-3	-	CASSLNGGSGNTIYF	TGCGCCAGCAGCTTGAATGGGGGCTCTGGAAACACCATATATTTT
-	TRBV30	TRBJ2-5	-	CAWSQDSVGPETQYF	TGTGCCTGGAGTCAGGACAGCGTCGGCCCAGAGACCCAGTACTTC
TRBD1	TRBV10-3	TRBJ1-1	-	CAISPTGEDNTEAFF	TGTGCCATCAGCCCGACAGGGGAGGACAACACTGAAGCTTTCTTT
-	TRBV19	TRBJ2-3	-	CASSWSRASPQYF	TGTGCCAGTAGTTGGTCCAGGGCGTCTCCGCAGTATTTT
-	TRBV11-2	TRBJ1-4	-	CASSLPGAANEKLFF	TGTGCCAGCAGCCTCCCGGGGGCGGCTAATGAAAAACTGTTTTTT
TRBD1	TRBV7-3	TRBJ1-2	-	CASSKKGQGAYGYTF	TGTGCCAGCAGCAAAAAGGGACAGGGTGCCTATGGCTACACCTTC
-	TRBV19	TRBJ1-1	-	CASSINKNTEAFF	TGTGCCAGTAGTATAAACAAGAACACTGAAGCTTTCTTT
-	TRBV30	TRBJ1-1	-	CAWSFSLMNTEAFF	TGTGCCTGGAGTTTCAGTTTAATGAACACTGAAGCTTTCTTT
TRBD1	TRBV27	TRBJ1-2	-	CASRDRGLYNYGYTF	TGTGCCAGCCGGGACAGGGGACTTTATAACTATGGCTACACCTTC
-	TRBV4-1	TRBJ2-7	once	CASSQEYAGSYEQYF	TGCGCCAGCAGCCAAGAATACGCGGGCTCCTACGAGCAGTACTTC
-	TRBV6-6	TRBJ2-1	once	CASSRSEQFF	TGTGCCAGCAGCCGTAGTGAGCAGTTCTTC
-	TRBV18	TRBJ1-5	-	CASSKETEGYSNQPQHF	TGTGCCAGCTCAAAAGAGACCGAGGGTTATAGCAATCAGCCCCAGCATTTT
-	TRBV27	TRBJ2-7	-	CAIRTIQTGYF	TGTGCCATCCGGACAATCCAAACAGGGTACTTC
-	TRBV29-1	TRBJ2-3	-	CSVVVPPTDTQYF	TGCAGCGTTGTAGTTCCACCCACAGATACGCAGTATTTT
TRBD1	TRBV30	TRBJ1-1	-	CAWSGKAEGAVQGTEAFF	TGTGCCTGGAGTGGTAAAGCAGAGGGGGCGGTTCAGGGCACTGAAGCTTTCTTT
TRBD2	TRBV5-3	TRBJ2-3	-	CARSFSGGVRGTQYF	TGTGCCAGAAGCTTCTCGGGGGGGGTCCGGGGCACGCAGTATTTT
-	TRBV9	TRBJ2-7	-	CASSVRPSGHEQYF	TGTGCCAGCAGCGTAAGGCCCTCCGGACACGAGCAGTACTTC
-	TRBV2	TRBJ2-7	-	CASSVGTYEQYF	TGTGCCAGCAGTGTCGGGACCTACGAGCAGTACTTC
-	TRBV5-1	TRBJ1-5	-	CASSLSGNNQPQHF	TGCGCCAGCAGCTTGAGTGGCAACAATCAGCCCCAGCATTTT
-	TRBV7-9	TRBJ2-7	-	CASSLVEEGEQYF	TGTGCCAGCAGCTTAGTAGAAGAGGGCGAGCAGTACTTC
-	TRBV19	TRBJ2-5	once	CASSMRRRETQYF	TGTGCCAGTAGTATGAGGAGACGAGAGACCCAGTACTTC
-	TRBV4-2	TRBJ2-5	-	CASSQDRRPETQYF	TGTGCCAGCAGCCAAGATAGGCGGCCTGAGACCCAGTACTTC
-	TRBV11-2	TRBJ2-7	-	CASSSILLRDNLYEQYF	TGTGCCAGCAGCTCGATACTGCTCCGGGACAACCTTTACGAGCAGTACTTC
TRBD2	TRBV7-2	TRBJ2-2	-	CASSPRGGRGTGELFF	TGTGCCAGCAGCCCGCGGGGGGGCCGCGGCACCGGGGAGCTGTTTTTT
TRBD1	TRBV5-6	TRBJ2-1	-	CASSRGQGSYNEQFF	TGTGCCAGCAGCCGCGGACAGGGGTCCTACAATGAGCAGTTCTTC
-	TRBV9	TRBJ2-7	-	CASSADLPSGVYEQYF	TGTGCCAGCAGCGCCGACCTTCCTTCTGGGGTCTACGAGCAGTACTTC
-	TRBV2	TRBJ2-3	few	CASSDFLGPRADTQYF	TGTGCCAGCAGTGATTTTCTAGGCCCTAGGGCGGATACGCAGTATTTT
-	TRBV29-1	TRBJ2-1	-	CSVCRGTVYNEQFF	TGCAGCGTTTGTCGCGGGACAGTCTACAATGAGCAGTTCTTC
TRBD1	TRBV5-1	TRBJ2-3	-	CASSLEDRGTDTQYF	TGCGCCAGCAGCTTGGAGGACAGGGGCACAGATACGCAGTATTTT
TRBD2	TRBV4-2	TRBJ2-6	-	CASSQDQLAGGPLTSGANVLTF	TGTGCCAGCAGCCAAGATCAACTAGCGGGGGGCCCACTAACCTCTGGGGCCAACGTCCTGACTTTC
TRBD1	TRBV2	TRBJ1-2	-	CASRGGGSGYTF	TGTGCCAGCAGGGGAGGGGGCTCTGGCTACACCTTC
-	TRBV6-5	TRBJ1-5	-	CASSSPDRHYQPQHF	TGTGCCAGCAGTTCACCTGACAGGCATTATCAGCCCCAGCATTTT
TRBD2	TRBV5-1	TRBJ2-3	-	CASSLGTTSGGEDTQYF	TGCGCCAGCAGCTTGGGAACAACTAGCGGGGGTGAGGATACGCAGTATTTT
-	TRBV5-5	TRBJ1-2	-	CASSASNQGEGYTF	TGTGCCAGCAGCGCTTCAAATCAGGGAGAAGGCTACACCTTC
-	TRBV29-1	TRBJ1-2	-	CSVEWTNYGYTF	TGCAGCGTTGAATGGACGAACTATGGCTACACCTTC
TRBD2	TRBV27	TRBJ2-7	-	CASSFGLAGGRYEQYF	TGTGCCAGCAGTTTCGGCCTAGCGGGGGGTAGGTACGAGCAGTACTTC
-	TRBV11-2	TRBJ1-6	-	CASSLVENSPLHF	TGTGCCAGCAGCTTAGTCGAGAATTCACCCCTCCACTTT
-	TRBV19	TRBJ2-3	-	CASSIASGTDTQYF	TGTGCCAGTAGTATAGCCTCAGGGACAGATACGCAGTATTTT